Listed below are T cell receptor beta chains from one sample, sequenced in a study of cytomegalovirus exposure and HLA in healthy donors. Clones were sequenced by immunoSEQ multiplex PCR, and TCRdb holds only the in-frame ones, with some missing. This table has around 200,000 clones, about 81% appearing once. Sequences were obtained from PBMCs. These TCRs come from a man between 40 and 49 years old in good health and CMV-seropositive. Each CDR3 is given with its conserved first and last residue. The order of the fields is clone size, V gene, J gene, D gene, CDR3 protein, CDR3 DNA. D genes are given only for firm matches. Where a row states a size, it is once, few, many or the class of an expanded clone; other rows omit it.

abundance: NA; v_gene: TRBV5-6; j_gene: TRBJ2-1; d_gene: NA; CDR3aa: CASSFLSSYNEQFF; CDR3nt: TGTGCCAGCAGCTTCCTTAGCTCCTACAATGAGCAGTTCTTC
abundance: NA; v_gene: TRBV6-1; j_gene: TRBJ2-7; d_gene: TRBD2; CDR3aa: CASSPTSGSLYEQYF; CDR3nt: TGTGCCAGCAGTCCCACTAGCGGGAGTCTCTACGAGCAGTACTTC
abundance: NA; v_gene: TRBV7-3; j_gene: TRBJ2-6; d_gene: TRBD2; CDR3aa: CASSGGDGLSGANVLTF; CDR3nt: TGTGCCAGCAGCGGGGGGGACGGTCTCTCTGGGGCCAACGTCCTGACTTTC
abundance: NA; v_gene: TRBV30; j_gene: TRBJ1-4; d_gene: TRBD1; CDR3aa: CALMNGQGNEKLFF; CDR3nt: TGTGCCTTGATGAACGGACAGGGAAATGAAAAACTGTTTTTT
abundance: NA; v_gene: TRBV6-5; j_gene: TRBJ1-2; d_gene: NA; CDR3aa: CASSSRENYGYTF; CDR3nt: TGTGCCAGCAGTTCTCGGGAGAACTATGGCTACACCTTC
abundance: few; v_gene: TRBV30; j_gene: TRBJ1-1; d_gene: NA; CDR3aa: CAWTSRVNTEAFF; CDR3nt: TGTGCCTGGACCAGCAGGGTGAACACTGAAGCTTTCTTT
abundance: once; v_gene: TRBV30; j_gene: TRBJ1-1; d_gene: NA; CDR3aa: CAWMSGRGFTEAFF; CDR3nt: TGTGCCTGGATGTCCGGTCGGGGATTCACTGAAGCTTTCTTT
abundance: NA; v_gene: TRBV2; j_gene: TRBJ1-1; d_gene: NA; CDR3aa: CASTRNTEAFF; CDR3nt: TGTGCCAGCACCAGGAACACTGAAGCTTTCTTT
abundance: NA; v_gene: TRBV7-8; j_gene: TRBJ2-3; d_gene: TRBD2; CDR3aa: CASSLEGTRVDTQYF; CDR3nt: TGTGCCAGCAGCCTAGAAGGGACTAGGGTAGATACGCAGTATTTT
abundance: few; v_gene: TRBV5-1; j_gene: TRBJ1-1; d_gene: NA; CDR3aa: CASSLEGSNAFF; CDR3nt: TGCGCCAGCAGCTTGGAAGGGAGCAATGCTTTCTTT
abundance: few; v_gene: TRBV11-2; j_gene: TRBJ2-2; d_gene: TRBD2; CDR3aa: CASSPWETGTSRSGELFF; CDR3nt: TGTGCCAGCAGCCCTTGGGAAACCGGGACTAGTCGATCCGGGGAGCTGTTTTTT
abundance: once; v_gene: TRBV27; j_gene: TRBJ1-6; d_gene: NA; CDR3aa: CASSLPGVGSPLHF; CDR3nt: TGTGCCAGCAGTTTACCCGGGGTTGGGTCACCCCTCCACTTT
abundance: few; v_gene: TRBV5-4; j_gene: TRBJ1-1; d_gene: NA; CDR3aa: CASSSQENTEAFF; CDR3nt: TGTGCCAGCAGCTCACAGGAAAACACTGAAGCTTTCTTT
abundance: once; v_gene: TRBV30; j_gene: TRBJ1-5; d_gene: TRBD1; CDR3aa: CAWSVGGGQGQYSNQPQHF; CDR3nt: TGTGCCTGGAGTGTTGGAGGGGGACAGGGCCAGTATAGCAATCAGCCCCAGCATTTT
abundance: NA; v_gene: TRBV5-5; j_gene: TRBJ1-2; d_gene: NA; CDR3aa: CASSLVDNGYTF; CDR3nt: TGTGCCAGCAGCTTGGTGGACAATGGCTACACCTTC
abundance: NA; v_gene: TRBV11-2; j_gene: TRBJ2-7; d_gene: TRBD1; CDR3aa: CASRVDRGSEQYF; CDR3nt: TGTGCCAGCAGGGTGGACAGGGGGTCCGAGCAGTACTTC
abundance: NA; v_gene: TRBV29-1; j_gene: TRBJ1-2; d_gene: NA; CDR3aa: CSVQGYGYTF; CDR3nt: TGCAGCGTGCAGGGCTATGGCTACACCTTC
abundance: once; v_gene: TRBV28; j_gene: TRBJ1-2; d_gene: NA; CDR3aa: CASSLPRAARDGYTF; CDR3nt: TGTGCCAGCAGTTTACCTCGCGCGGCCCGGGATGGCTACACCTTC
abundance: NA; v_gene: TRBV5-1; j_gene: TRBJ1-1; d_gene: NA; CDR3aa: CASSLPPEAEAFF; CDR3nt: TGCGCCAGCAGCTTGCCTCCAGAGGCTGAAGCTTTCTTT
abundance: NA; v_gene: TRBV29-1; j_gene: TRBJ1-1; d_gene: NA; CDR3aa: CSVQEPGRGTEAFF; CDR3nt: TGCAGTGTACAAGAACCAGGGAGGGGAACTGAAGCTTTCTTT
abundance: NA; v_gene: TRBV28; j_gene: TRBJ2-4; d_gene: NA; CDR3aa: CASRRQAKNIQYF; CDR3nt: TGTGCCAGCAGGAGACAAGCCAAAAACATTCAGTACTTC
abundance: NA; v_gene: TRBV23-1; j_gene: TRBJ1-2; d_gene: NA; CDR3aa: CASSQVEVGNGYTF; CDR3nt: TGCGCCAGCAGTCAAGTAGAGGTGGGTAATGGCTACACCTTC
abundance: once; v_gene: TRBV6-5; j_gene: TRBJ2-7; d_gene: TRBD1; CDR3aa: CASSARTGDDEQYF; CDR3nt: TGTGCCAGCAGTGCCCGGACAGGGGACGACGAGCAGTACTTC
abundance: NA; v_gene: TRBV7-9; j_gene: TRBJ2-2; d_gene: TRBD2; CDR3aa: CASTLAGAVTGELFF; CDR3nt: TGTGCCAGCACCTTAGCGGGAGCGGTAACCGGGGAGCTGTTTTTT
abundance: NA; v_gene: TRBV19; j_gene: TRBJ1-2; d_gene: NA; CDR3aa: CASSPGTPRGYTF; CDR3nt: TGTGCCAGTAGTCCCGGGACTCCCCGAGGCTACACCTTC
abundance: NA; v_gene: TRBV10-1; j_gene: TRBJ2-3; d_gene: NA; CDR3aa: CASTGSFGDTQYF; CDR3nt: TGCGCCAGCACGGGGTCCTTCGGAGATACGCAGTATTTT
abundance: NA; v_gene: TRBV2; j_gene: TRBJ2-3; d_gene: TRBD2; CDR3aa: CASSLLAGTDTQYF; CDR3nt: TGTGCCAGCAGCCTACTAGCGGGCACAGATACGCAGTATTTT
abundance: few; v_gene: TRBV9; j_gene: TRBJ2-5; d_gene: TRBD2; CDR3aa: CASSETPLAGGAETQYF; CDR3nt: TGTGCCAGCAGTGAGACCCCACTAGCGGGAGGAGCGGAGACCCAGTACTTC
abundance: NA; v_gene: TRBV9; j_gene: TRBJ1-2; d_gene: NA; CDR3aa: CASSVAGGNYGYTF; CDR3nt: TGTGCCAGCAGCGTAGCCGGGGGAAACTATGGCTACACCTTC